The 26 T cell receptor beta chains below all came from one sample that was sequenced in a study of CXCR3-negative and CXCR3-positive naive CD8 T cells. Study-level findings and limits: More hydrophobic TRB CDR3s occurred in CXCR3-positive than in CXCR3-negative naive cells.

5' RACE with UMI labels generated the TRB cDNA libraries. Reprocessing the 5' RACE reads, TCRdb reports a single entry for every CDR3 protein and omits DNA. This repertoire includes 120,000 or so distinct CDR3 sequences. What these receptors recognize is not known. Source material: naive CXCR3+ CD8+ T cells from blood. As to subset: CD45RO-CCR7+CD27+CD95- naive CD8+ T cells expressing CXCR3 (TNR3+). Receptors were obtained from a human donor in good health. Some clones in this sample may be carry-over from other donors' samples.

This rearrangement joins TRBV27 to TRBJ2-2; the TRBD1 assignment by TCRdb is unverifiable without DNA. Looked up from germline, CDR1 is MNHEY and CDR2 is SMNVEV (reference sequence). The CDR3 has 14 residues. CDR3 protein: CASSSGTNTGELFF.

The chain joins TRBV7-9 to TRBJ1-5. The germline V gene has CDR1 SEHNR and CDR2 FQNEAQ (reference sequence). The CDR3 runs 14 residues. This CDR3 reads CASSVSDGDQPQHF.

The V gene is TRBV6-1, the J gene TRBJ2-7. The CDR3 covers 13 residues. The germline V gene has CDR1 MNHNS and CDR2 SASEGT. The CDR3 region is CASRAATYYEQYF.

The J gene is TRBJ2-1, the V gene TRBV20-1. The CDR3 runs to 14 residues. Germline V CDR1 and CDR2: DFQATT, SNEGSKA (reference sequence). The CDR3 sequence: CSASQPSSYNEQFF.

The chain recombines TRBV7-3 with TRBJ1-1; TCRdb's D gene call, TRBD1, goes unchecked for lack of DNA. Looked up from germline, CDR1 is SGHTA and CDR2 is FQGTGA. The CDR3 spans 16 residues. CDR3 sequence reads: CASSATGPVPNTEAFF.

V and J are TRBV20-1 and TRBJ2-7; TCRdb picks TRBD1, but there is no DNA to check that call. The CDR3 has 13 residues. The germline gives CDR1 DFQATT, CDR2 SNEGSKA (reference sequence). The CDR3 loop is CSARATGGYEQYF.

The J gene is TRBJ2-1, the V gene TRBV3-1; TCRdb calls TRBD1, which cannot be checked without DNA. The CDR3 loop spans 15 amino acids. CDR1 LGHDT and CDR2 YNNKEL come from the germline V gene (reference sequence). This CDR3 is CASTEGAFSYNEQFF.

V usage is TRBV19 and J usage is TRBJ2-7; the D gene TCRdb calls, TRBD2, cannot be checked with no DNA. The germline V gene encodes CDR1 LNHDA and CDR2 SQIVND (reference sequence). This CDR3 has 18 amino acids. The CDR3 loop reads CASSTTTGRSSIVYEQYF. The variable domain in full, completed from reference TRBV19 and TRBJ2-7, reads DGGITQSPKYLFRKEGQNVTLSCEQNLNHDAMYWYRQDPGQGLRLIYYSQIVNDFQKGDIAEGYSVSREKKESFPLTVTSAQKNPTAFYLCASSTTTGRSSIVYEQYFGPGTRLTVT.

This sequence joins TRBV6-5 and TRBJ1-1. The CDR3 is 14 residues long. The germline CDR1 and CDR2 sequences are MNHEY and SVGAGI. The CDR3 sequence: CASSILGGGVEAFF.

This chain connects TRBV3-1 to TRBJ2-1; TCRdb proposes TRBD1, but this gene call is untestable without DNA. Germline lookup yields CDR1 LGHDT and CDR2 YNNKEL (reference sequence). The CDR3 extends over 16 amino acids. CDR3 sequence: CASSLPRGYSGNEQFF.

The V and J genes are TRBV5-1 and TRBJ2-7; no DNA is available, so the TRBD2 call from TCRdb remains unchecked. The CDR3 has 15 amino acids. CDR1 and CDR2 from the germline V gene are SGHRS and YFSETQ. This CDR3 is CASREGLAGPYEQYF. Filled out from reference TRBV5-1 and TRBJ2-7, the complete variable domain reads KAGVTQTPRYLIKTRGQQVTLSCSPISGHRSVSWYQQTPGQGLQFLFEYFSETQRNKGNFPGRFSGRQFSNSRSEMNVSTLELGDSALYLCASREGLAGPYEQYFGPGTRLTVT.

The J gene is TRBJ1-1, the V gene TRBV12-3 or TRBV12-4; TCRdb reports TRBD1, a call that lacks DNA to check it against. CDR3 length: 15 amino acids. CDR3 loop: CVSAGVGDRDTEAFF.

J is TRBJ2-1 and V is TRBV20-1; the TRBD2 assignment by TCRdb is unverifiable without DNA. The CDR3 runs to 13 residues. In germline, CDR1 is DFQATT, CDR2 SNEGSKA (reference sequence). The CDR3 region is CSARGLAEYEQFF.

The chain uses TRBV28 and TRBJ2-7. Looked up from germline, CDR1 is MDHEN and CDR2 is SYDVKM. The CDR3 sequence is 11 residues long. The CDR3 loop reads CASSLGAEQYF.

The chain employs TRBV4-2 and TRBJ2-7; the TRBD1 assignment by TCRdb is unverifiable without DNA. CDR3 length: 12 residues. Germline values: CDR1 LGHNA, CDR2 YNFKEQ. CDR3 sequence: CASRHGGNEQYF.

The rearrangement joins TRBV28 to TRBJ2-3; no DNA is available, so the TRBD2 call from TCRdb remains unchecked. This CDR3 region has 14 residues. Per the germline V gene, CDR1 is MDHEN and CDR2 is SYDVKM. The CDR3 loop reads CASSPRVVPDTQYF.

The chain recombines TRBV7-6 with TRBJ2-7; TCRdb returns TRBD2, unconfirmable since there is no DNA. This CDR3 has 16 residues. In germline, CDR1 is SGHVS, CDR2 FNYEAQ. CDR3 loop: CASSSNRDSNPYEQYF.

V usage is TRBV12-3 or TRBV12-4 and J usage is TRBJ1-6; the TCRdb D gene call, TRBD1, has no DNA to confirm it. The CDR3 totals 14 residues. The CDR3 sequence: CASSSTGLNSPLHF.

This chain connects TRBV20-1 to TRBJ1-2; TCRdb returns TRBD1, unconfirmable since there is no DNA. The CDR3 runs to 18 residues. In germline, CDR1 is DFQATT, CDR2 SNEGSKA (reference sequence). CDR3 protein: CSARDYSGQGKANYGYTF.

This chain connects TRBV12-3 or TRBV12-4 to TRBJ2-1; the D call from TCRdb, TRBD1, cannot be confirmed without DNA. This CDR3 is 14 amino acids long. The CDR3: CASSLSPGANEQFF.

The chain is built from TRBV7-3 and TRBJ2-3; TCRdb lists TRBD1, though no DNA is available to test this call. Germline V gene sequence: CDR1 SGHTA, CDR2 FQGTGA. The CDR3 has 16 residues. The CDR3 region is CASSHVPGRSTDTQYF. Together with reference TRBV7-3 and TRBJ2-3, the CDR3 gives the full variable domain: GAGVSQTPSNKVTEKGKYVELRCDPISGHTALYWYRQSLGQGPEFLIYFQGTGAADDSGLPNDRFFAVRPEGSVSTLKIQRTERGDSAVYLCASSHVPGRSTDTQYFGPGTRLTVL.

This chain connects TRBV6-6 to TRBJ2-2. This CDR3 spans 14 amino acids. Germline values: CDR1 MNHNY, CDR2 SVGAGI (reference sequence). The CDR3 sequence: CASSYMSRAGELFF.

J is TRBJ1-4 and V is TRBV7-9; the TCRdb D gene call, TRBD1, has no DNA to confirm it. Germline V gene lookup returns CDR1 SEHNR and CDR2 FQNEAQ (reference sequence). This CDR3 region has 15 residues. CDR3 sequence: CASAHPPTEHEKLFF.

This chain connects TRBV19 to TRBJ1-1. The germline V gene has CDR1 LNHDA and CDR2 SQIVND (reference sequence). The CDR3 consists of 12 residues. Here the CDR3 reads CASSRMNTEAFF.

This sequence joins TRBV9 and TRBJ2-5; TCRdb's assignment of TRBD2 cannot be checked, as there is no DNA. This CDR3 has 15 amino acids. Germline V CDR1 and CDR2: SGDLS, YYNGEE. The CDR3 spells CASSGGAGSQETQYF.

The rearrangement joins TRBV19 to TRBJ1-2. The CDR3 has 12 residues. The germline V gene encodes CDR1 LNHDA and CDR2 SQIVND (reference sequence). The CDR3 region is CASSILGDGYTF. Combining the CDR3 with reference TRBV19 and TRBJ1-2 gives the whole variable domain DGGITQSPKYLFRKEGQNVTLSCEQNLNHDAMYWYRQDPGQGLRLIYYSQIVNDFQKGDIAEGYSVSREKKESFPLTVTSAQKNPTAFYLCASSILGDGYTFGSGTRLTVV.